The clone carrying this TCR beta chain was picked up many times. The data derive from a study of T cells in Graves' hyperthyroidism and ophthalmopathy. About the study: Peripheral blood collection took place at initial diagnosis, before any treatment.

Aged 18 to 65, the patients had hyperthyroidism that was newly diagnosed and had lasted under 2 months. RNA transcripts yielded amplified TCR beta CDR3 regions. The HTBI primer set was used in a first-round RT-PCR of the TCR CDR3. TCRdb fed the multiplex PCR reads into MiXCR, producing one record per CDR3 protein. In the table there are 300,000 to 400,000 distinct CDR3 sequences, about 21% of which are singletons. V dropped 5 bases and J dropped 5 bases, with 10 bases sitting between them. This CDR3 is 12 amino acids long. Germline values: CDR1 SGHNT, CDR2 YENEEA. The sample comprised blood. This sequence was found in a woman aged 50 to 65 with Graves' hyperthyroidism. The V call is TRBV11-3, the J call TRBJ2-7; D remains unclear. CDR3 residues: CASSARVNEQYF. CDR3 nucleotide sequence: TGTGCCAGCAGCGCCCGCGTCAACGAGCAGTACTTC. Full variable domain (remainder filled in from reference TRBV11-3 and TRBJ2-7): EAGVVQSPRYKIIEKKQPVAFWCNPISGHNTLYWYLQNLGQGPELLIRYENEEAVDDSQLPKDRFSAERLKGVDSTLKIQPAELGDSAVYLCASSARVNEQYFGPGTRLTVT.